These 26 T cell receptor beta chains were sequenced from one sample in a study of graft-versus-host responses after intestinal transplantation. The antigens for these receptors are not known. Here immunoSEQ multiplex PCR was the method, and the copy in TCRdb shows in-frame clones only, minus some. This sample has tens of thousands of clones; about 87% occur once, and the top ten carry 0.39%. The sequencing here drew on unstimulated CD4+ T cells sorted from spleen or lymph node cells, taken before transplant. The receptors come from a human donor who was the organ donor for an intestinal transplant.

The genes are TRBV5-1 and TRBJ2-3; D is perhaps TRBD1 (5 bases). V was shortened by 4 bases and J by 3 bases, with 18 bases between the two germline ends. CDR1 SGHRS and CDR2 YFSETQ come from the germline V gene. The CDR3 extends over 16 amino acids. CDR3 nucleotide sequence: TGCGCCAGCAGCCTGACAGTGACCGTCGGTACAGATACGCAGTATTTT. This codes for CASSLTVTVGTDTQYF. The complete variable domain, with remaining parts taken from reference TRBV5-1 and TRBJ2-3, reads KAGVTQTPRYLIKTRGQQVTLSCSPISGHRSVSWYQQTPGQGLQFLFEYFSETQRNKGNFPGRFSGRQFSNSRSEMNVSTLELGDSALYLCASSLTVTVGTDTQYFGPGTRLTVL.

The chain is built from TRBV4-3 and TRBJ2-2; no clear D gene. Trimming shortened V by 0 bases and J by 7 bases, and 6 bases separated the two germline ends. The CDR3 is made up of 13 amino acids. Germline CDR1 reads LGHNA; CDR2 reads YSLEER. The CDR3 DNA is TGCGCCAGCAGCCAAGAACTAAGCGGGGAGCTGTTTTTT. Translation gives CASSQELSGELFF.

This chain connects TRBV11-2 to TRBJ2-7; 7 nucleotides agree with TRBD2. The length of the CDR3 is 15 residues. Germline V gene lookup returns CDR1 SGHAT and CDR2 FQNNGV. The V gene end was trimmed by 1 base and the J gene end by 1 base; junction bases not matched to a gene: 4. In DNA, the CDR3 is TGTGCCAGCAGCTTAGGGGGGGGTTCTTCCTACGAGCAGTACGTC. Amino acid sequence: CASSLGGGSSYEQYV.

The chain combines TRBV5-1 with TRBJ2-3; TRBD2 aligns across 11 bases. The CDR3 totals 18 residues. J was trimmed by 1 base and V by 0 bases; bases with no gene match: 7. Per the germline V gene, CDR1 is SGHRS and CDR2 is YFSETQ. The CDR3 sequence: CASSLAGSSGGGTDTQYF. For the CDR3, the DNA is TGCGCCAGCAGCTTGGCGGGGAGTAGCGGGGGGGGCACAGATACGCAGTATTTT. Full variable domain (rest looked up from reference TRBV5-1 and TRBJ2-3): KAGVTQTPRYLIKTRGQQVTLSCSPISGHRSVSWYQQTPGQGLQFLFEYFSETQRNKGNFPGRFSGRQFSNSRSEMNVSTLELGDSALYLCASSLAGSSGGGTDTQYFGPGTRLTVL.

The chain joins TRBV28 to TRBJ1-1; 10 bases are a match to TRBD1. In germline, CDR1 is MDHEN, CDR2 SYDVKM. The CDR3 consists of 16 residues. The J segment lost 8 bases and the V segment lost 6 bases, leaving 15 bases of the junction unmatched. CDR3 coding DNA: TGTGCCAGCAGGACAGGGGGCTTGGGCAACACTTCCGAAGCTTTCTTT. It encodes CASRTGGLGNTSEAFF. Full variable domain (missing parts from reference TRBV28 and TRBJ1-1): DVKVTQSSRYLVKRTGEKVFLECVQDMDHENMFWYRQDPGLGLRLIYFSYDVKMKEKGDIPEGYSVSREKKERFSLILESASTNQTSMYLCASRTGGLGNTSEAFFGQGTRLTVV.

CDR3 DNA sequence: TGTGCCAGCAGCTTGGGAGGTGTGTTTTCACCCCTCCACTTT. This gives the protein CASSLGGVFSPLHF. V gene TRBV5-6 combines with J gene TRBJ1-6; D is unresolved. This CDR3 contains 14 residues. Germline V gene lookup returns CDR1 SGHDT and CDR2 YYEEEE. V was cut by 0 bases and J by 9 bases, with 10 bases left in between.

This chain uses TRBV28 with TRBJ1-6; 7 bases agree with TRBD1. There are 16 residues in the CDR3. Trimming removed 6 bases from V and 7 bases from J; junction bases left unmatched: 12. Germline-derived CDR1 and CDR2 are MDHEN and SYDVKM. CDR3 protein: CASRNPTSGQNSPLHF. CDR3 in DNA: TGTGCCAGCAGGAACCCAACCTCGGGACAGAATTCACCCCTCCACTTT. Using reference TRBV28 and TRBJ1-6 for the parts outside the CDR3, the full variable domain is DVKVTQSSRYLVKRTGEKVFLECVQDMDHENMFWYRQDPGLGLRLIYFSYDVKMKEKGDIPEGYSVSREKKERFSLILESASTNQTSMYLCASRNPTSGQNSPLHFGNGTRLTVT.

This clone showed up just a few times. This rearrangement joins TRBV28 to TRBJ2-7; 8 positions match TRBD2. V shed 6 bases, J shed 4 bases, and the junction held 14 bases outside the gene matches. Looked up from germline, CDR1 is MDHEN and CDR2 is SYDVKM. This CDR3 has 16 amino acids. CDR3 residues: CASSSTGGGTPYEQYV. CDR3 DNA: TGTGCCAGCAGCTCTACGGGCGGGGGGACGCCTTACGAGCAGTACGTC.

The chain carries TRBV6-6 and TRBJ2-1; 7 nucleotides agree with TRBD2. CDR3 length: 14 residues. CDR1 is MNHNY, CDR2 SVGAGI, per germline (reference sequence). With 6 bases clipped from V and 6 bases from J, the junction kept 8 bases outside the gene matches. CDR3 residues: CASRPGGIFNEQFF. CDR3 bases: TGTGCCAGCAGACCCGGGGGGATCTTCAATGAGCAGTTCTTC.

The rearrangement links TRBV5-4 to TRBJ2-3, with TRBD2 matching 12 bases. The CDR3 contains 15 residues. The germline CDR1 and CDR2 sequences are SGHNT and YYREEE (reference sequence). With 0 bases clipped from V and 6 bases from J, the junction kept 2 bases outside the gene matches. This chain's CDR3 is CASSLGLAGVDTQYF. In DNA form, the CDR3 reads TGTGCCAGCAGCTTGGGACTAGCGGGGGTTGATACGCAGTATTTT. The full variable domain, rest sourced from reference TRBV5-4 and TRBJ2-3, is ETGVTQSPTHLIKTRGQQVTLRCSSQSGHNTVSWYQQALGQGPQFIFQYYREEENGRGNFPPRFSGLQFPNYSSELNVNALELDDSALYLCASSLGLAGVDTQYFGPGTRLTVL.

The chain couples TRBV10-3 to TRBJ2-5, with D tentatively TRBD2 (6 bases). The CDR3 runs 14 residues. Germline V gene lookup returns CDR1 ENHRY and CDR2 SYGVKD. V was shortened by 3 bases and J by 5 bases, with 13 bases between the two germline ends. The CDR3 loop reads CAISDPRGAETQYF. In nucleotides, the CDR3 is TGTGCCATCAGTGACCCTCGCGGGGCGGAGACCCAGTACTTC.

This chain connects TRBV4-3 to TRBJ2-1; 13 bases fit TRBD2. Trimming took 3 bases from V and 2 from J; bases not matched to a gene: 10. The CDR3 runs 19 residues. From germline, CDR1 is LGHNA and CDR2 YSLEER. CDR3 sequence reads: CASSHFGLAGDLAYNEQFF. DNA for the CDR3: TGCGCCAGCAGCCACTTCGGACTAGCGGGGGACCTAGCCTACAATGAGCAGTTCTTC.

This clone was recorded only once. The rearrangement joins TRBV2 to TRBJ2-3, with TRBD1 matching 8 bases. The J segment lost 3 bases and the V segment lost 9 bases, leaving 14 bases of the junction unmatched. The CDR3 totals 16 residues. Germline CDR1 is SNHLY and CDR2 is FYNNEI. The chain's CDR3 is CARSRQGPPNTDTQYF. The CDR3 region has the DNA TGTGCCAGATCCCGACAGGGGCCTCCTAATACAGATACGCAGTATTTT.

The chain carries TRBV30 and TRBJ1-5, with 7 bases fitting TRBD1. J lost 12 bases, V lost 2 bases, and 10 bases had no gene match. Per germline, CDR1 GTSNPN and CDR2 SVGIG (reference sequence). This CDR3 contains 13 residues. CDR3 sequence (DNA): TGTGCCTGGAGTAACCTACGGGACAGAGGCCAGCATTTT. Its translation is CAWSNLRDRGQHF.

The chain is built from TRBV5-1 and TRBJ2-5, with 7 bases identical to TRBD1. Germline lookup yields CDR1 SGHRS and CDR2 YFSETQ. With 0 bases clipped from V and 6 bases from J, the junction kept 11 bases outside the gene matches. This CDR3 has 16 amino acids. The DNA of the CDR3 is TGCGCCAGCAGCTTGGGGACAGGAACCCCCGAGAAGACCCAGTACTTC. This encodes CASSLGTGTPEKTQYF.

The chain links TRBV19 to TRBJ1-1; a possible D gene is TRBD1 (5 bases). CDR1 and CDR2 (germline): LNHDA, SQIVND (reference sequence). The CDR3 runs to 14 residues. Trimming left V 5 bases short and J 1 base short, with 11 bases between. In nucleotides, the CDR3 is TGTGCCAGTAGTTCCCTCGGGGGGAACACTGAAGCTTTCTTT. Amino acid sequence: CASSSLGGNTEAFF.

The CDR3: CASSRGNTEAFF. The CDR3 DNA is TGCGCCAGCAGTCGGGGGAACACTGAAGCTTTCTTT. This chain joins TRBV4-1 and TRBJ1-1; no clear D gene. V shed 6 bases and J shed 1 base, with 6 bases lying between them. In germline, CDR1 is MGHRA, CDR2 YSYEKL. The CDR3 is 12 residues long.

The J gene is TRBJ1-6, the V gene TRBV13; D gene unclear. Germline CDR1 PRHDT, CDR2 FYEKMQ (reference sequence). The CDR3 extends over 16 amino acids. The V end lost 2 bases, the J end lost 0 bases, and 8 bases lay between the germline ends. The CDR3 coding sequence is TGTGCCAGCAGCTTAAGGAGGAGCTCCTATAATTCACCCCTCCACTTT. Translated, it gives CASSLRRSSYNSPLHF.

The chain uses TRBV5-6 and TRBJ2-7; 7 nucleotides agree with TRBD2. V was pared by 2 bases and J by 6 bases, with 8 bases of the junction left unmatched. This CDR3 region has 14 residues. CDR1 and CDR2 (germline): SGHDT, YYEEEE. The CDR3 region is CASSLAGRISEQYV. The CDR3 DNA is TGTGCCAGCAGCTTAGCGGGGAGGATCAGCGAGCAGTACGTC.

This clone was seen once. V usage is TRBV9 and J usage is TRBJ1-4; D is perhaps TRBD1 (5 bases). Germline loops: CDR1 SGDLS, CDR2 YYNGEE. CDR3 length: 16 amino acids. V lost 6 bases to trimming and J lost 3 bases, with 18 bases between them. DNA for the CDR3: TGTGCCAGCACCCAAGGGGAAGGGAGGCCTAATGAAAAACTGTTTTTT. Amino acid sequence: CASTQGEGRPNEKLFF.

The CDR3 DNA sequence: TGTGCCAGCAGCTTAGCTTCGGGGGGGCGAACAGATACGCAGTATTTT. Translating it yields CASSLASGGRTDTQYF. The genes are TRBV7-9 and TRBJ2-3, with 8 bases that match TRBD2. CDR1 and CDR2 (germline): SEHNR, FQNEAQ (reference sequence). CDR3 length equals 16 residues. V was pared by 0 bases and J by 3 bases, with 5 bases of the junction left unmatched.

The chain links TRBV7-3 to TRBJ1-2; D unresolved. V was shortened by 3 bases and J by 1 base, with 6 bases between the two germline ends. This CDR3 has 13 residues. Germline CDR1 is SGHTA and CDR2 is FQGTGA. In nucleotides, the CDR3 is TGTGCCAGCAGCTTTGGCAGTAACTATGGCTACACCTTC. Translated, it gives CASSFGSNYGYTF.

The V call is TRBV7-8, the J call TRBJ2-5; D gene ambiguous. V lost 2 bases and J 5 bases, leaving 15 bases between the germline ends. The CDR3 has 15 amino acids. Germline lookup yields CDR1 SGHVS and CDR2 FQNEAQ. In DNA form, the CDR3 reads TGTGCCAGCAGCTTACTTACGTCTGTAGAGGAGACCCAGTACTTC. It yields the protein CASSLLTSVEETQYF.

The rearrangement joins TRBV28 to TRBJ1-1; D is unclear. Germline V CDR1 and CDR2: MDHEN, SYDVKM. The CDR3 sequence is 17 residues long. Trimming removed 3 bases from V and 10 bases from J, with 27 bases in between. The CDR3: CASSFLKALGGVTGAFF. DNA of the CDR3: TGTGCCAGCAGTTTCCTAAAAGCCCTAGGCGGGGTAACGGGAGCTTTCTTT.

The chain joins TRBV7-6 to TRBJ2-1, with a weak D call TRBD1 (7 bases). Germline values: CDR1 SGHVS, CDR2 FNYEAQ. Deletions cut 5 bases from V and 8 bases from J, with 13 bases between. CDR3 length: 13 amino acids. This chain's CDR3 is CASSKDRDYEQFF. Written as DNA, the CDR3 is TGTGCCAGCAGCAAAGACAGGGACTATGAGCAGTTCTTC.

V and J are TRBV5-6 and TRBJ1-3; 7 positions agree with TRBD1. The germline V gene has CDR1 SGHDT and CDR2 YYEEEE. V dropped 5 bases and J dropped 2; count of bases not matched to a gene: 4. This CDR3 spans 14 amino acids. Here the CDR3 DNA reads TGTGCCAGCAGTCCTGACAGGGCTGGAAACACCATATATTTT. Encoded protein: CASSPDRAGNTIYF.